This TCR beta chain was recovered during a study of siplizumab effects on memory and regulatory T cells. Trimming pared 2 bases from V and 14 bases from J, leaving 16 bases between. The CDR3 sequence is 14 residues long. CDR1 MDHEN and CDR2 SYDVKM come from the germline V gene. Study results and caveats: Where siplizumab was present, mappable alloreactive CD4+ clones averaged approximately 66% Treg-derived, compared with 25% to 30% in controls.

Of note for this clone: Its cognate antigen is unknown.

Roughly 10^5 TCR templates underwent assay in each sample. The assay was immunoSEQ multiplex PCR, and TCRdb's table has in-frame clones only and misses some. The table includes about 120,000 clones, 93% detected once. Material: non-Treg CD4+ T cells sorted from blood. This clonotype was sampled from a human donor in good health. The rearrangement links TRBV28 to TRBJ1-6; tentatively, D is TRBD1 (5 bases). This CDR3 is CASSLGQGRGALHF. CDR3 bases: TGTGCCAGCAGTTTAGGCCAGGGCCGGGGGGCCCTCCACTTT.